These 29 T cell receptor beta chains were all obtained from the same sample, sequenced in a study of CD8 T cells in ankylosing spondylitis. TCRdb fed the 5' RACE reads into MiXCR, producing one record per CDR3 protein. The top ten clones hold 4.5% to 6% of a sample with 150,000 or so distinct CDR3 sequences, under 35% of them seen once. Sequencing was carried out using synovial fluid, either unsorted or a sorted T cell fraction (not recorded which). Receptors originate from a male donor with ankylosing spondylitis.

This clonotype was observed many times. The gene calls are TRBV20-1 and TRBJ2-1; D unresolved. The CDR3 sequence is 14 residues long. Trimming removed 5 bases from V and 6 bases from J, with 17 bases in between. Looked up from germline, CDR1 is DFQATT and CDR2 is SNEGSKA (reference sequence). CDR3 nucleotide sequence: TGCAGTGCTCCAAGATCCGTTAACTTCAATGAGCAGTTCTTC. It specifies CSAPRSVNFNEQFF.

DNA of the CDR3: TGTGCCAGCAGTCCCTGGGGGACTACGGCTGATACGCAGTATTTT. Its protein is CASSPWGTTADTQYF. The V gene is TRBV27, the J gene TRBJ2-3; 7 nucleotides match TRBD2. Germline CDR1 reads MNHEY; CDR2 reads SMNVEV (reference sequence). J was trimmed by 6 bases and V by 5 bases; bases with no gene match: 11. There are 15 residues in the CDR3.

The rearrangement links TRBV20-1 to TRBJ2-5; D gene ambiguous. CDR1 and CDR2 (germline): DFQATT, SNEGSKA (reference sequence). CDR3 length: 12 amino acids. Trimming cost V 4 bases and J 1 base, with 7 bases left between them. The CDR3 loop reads CSAISGQETQYF. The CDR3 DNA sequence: TGCAGTGCTATTTCGGGCCAAGAGACCCAGTACTTC.

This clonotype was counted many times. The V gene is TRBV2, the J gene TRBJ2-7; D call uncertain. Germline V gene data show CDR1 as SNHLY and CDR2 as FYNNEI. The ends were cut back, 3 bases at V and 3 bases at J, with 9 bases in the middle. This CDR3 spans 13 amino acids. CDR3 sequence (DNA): TGTGCCAGCAGTGATGGGAATAACTACGAGCAGTACTTC. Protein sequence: CASSDGNNYEQYF.

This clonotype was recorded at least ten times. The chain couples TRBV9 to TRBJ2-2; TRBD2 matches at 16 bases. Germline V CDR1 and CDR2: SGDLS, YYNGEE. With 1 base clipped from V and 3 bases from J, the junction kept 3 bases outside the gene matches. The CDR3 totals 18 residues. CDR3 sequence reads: CASSVTGTSGGDTGELFF. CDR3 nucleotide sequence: TGTGCCAGCAGCGTAACCGGGACTAGCGGGGGGGACACCGGGGAGCTGTTTTTT.

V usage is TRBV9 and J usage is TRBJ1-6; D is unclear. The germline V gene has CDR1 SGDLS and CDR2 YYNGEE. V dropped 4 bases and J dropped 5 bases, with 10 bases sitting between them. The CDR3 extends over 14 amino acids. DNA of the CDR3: TGTGCCAGCAGCTTAAGGGTGGATAATTCACCCCTCCACTTT. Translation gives CASSLRVDNSPLHF.

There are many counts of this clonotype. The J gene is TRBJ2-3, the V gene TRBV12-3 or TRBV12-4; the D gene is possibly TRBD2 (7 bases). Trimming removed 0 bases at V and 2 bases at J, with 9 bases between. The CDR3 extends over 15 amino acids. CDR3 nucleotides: TGTGCCAGCAGTTTAGCGGGGGGGCTCACAGATACGCAGTATTTT. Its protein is CASSLAGGLTDTQYF.

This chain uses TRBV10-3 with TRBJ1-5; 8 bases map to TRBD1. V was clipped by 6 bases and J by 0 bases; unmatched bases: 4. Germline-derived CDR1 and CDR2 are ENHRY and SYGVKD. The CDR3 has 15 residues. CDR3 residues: CAISQGAGSNQPQHF. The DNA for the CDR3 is TGTGCCATCAGCCAGGGGGCAGGTAGCAATCAGCCCCAGCATTTT.

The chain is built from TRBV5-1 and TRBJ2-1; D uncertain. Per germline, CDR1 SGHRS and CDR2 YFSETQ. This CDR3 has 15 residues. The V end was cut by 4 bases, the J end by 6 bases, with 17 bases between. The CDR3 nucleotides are TGCGCCAGCAGCCAGACAAACCCGCTACTCAATGAGCAGTTCTTC. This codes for CASSQTNPLLNEQFF.

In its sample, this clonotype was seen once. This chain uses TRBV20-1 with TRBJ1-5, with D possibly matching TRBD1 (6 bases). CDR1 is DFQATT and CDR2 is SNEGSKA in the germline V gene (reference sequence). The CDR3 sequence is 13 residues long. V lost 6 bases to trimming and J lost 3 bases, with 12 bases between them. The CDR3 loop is CSANTGYNQPQHF. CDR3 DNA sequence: TGCAGTGCCAATACAGGGTACAATCAGCCCCAGCATTTT.

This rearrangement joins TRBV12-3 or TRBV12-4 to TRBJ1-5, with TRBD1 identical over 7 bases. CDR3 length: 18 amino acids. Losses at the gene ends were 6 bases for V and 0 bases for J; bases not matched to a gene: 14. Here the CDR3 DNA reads TGTGCCAGCAGCCCGGGGGGGACAGCCGTGTATAGCAATCAGCCCCAGCATTTT. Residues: CASSPGGTAVYSNQPQHF.

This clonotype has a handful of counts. CDR3 protein: CATSDRQATAGNTIYF. Here the CDR3 DNA reads TGTGCCACCAGTGATCGACAGGCCACCGCTGGAAACACCATATATTTT. V usage is TRBV24-1 and J usage is TRBJ1-3, with a weak D call TRBD1 (6 bases). V was shortened by 3 bases and J by 2 bases, with 13 bases between the two germline ends. This CDR3 region has 16 residues. Germline V gene data show CDR1 as KGHDR and CDR2 as SFDVKD.

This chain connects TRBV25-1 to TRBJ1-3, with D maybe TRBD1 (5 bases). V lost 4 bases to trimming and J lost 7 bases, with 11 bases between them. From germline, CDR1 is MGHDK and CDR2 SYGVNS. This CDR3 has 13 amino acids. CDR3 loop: CASSGTRGNTIYF. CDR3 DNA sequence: TGTGCCAGCAGTGGGACGAGGGGCAACACCATATATTTT.

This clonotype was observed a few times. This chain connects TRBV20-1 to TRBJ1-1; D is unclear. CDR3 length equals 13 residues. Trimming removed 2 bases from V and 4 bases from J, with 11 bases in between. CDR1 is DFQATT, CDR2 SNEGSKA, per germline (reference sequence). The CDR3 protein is CSARSGRGTEAFF. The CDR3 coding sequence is TGCAGTGCTAGATCCGGACGGGGCACTGAAGCTTTCTTT.

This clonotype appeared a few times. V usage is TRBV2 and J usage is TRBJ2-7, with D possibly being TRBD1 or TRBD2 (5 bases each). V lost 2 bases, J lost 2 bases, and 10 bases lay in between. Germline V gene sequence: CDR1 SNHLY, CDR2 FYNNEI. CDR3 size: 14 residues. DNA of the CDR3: TGTGCCAGCAGTGAATGGGGGAGAGCCTACGAGCAGTACTTC. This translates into CASSEWGRAYEQYF.

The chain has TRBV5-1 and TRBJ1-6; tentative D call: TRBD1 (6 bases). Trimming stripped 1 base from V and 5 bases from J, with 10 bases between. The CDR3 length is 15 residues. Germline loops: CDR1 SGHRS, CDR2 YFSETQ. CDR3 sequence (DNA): TGCGCCAGCAGCTTGCAGGGGCAAAATAATTCACCCCTCCACTTT. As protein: CASSLQGQNNSPLHF.

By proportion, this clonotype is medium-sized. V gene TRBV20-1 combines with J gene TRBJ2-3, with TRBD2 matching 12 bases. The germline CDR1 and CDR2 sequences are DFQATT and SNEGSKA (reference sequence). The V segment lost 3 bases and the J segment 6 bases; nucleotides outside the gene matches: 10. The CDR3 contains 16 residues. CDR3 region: CSASGRTSGVPDTQYF. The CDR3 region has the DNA TGCAGTGCTAGTGGGAGGACTAGCGGGGTCCCTGATACGCAGTATTTT.

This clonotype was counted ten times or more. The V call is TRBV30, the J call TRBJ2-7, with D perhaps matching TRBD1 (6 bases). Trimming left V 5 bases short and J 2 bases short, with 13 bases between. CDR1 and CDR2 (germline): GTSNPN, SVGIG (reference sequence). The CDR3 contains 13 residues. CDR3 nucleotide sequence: TGTGCCTGGGGGACACAGGACACCTACGAGCAGTACTTC. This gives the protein CAWGTQDTYEQYF.

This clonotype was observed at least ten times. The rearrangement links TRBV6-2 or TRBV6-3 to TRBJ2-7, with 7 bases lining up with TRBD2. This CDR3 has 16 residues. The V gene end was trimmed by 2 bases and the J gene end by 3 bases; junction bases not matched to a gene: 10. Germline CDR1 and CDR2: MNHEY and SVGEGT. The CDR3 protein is CASSYLPSGAGYEQYF. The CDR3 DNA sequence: TGTGCCAGCAGTTACCTACCTAGCGGAGCGGGCTACGAGCAGTACTTC.

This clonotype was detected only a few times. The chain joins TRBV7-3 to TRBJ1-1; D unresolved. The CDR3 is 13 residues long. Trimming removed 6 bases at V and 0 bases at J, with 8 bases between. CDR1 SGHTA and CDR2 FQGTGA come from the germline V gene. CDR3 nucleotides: TGTGCCAGCAGGTCTCTGGTGAACACTGAAGCTTTCTTT. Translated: CASRSLVNTEAFF.

The DNA of the CDR3 is TGTGCCAGCAGTTTAGCTGAAGGGGGGGACACCATATATTTT. Protein product: CASSLAEGGDTIYF. The rearrangement uses TRBV12-3 or TRBV12-4 and TRBJ1-3, with TRBD1 as a possible D gene (6 bases). The CDR3 totals 14 residues. The V end lost 0 bases, the J end lost 8 bases, and 11 bases lay between the germline ends.

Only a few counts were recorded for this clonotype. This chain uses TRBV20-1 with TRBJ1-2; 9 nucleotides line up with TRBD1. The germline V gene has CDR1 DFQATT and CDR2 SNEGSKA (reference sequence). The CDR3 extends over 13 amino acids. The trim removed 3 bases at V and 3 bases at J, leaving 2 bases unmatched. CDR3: CSASRDRDYGYTF. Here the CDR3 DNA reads TGCAGTGCTAGTAGGGACAGGGACTATGGCTACACCTTC.

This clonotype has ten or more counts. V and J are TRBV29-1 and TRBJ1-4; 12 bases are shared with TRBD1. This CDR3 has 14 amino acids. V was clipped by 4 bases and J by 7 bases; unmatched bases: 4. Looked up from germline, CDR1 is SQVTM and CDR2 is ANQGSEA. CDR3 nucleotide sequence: TGCAGCGTTGCCCGGGACAGGGGGCTTGAAAAACTGTTTTTT. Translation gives CSVARDRGLEKLFF.

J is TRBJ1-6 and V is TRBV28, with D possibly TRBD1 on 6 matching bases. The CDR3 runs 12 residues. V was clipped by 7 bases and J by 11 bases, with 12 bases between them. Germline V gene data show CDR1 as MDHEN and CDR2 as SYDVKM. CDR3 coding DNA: TGTGCCAGCAAACCGACAGGTACACCCCTCCACTTT. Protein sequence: CASKPTGTPLHF.

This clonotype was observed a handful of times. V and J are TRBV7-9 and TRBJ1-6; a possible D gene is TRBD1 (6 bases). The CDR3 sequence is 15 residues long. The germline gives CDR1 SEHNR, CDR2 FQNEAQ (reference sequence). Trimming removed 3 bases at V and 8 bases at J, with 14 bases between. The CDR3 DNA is TGTGCCAGCAGCTTTAGTGAACAGGGTCATTCACCCCTCCACTTT. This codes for CASSFSEQGHSPLHF.

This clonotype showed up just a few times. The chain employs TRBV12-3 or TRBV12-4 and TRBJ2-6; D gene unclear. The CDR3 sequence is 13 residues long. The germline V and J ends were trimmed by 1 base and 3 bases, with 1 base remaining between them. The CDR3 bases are TGTGCCAGCAGTTTAGATGGGGCCAACGTCCTGACTTTC. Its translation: CASSLDGANVLTF.

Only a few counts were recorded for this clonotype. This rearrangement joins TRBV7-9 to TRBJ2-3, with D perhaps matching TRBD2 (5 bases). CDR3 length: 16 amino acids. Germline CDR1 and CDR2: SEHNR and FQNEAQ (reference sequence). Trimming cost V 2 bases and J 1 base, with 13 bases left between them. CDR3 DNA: TGTGCCAGCAGCTTACGTGCTATCGGGGGCACAGATACGCAGTATTTT. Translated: CASSLRAIGGTDTQYF. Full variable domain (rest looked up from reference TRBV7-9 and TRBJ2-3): DTGVSQNPRHKITKRGQNVTFRCDPISEHNRLYWYRQTLGQGPEFLTYFQNEAQLEKSRLLSDRFSAERPKGSFSTLEIQRTEQGDSAMYLCASSLRAIGGTDTQYFGPGTRLTVL.

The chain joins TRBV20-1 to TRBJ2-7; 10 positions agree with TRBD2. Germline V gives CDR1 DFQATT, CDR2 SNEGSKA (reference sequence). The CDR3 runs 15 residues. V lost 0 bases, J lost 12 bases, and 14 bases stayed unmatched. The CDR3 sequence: CSARDQGLAGDGGYF. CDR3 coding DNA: TGCAGTGCTAGAGATCAAGGGCTAGCGGGGGACGGGGGGTACTTC.

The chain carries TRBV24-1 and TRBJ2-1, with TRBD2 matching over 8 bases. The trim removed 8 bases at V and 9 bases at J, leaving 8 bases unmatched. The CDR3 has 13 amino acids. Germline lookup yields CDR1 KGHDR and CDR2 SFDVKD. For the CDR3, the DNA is TGTGCCACCAACGCTAGCGGGTACGTTGAGCAGTTCTTC. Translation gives CATNASGYVEQFF.